This T cell receptor beta chain was identified during a study of blood T cell repertoires in COVID-19. At the level of the study: T cells, B-cell-depleted T cells, or PBMCs supplied cDNA or gDNA.

Germline V lookup: CDR1 LGHNT, CDR2 FRNRAP. There are 13 residues in the CDR3. V gave up 11 bases and J gave up 3 bases; unmatched junction bases: 6. TCRdb's table, derived via immunoSEQ multiplex PCR, lists solely in-frame clones and lacks some. The sample yields approximately 500,000 clones, about 89% seen once. Seattle's enrolled individuals joined amid active infection and were then monitored longitudinally. The sequenced material came from peripheral blood. The chain combines TRBV12-5 with TRBJ2-1; 8 bases match TRBD2. The sequence was collected from a woman between 50 and 59 years old with COVID-19, enrolled during active disease. CDR3 residues: CASRRGDYNEQFF. CDR3 DNA sequence: TGTGCTTCGCGGCGGGGGGACTACAATGAGCAGTTCTTC.